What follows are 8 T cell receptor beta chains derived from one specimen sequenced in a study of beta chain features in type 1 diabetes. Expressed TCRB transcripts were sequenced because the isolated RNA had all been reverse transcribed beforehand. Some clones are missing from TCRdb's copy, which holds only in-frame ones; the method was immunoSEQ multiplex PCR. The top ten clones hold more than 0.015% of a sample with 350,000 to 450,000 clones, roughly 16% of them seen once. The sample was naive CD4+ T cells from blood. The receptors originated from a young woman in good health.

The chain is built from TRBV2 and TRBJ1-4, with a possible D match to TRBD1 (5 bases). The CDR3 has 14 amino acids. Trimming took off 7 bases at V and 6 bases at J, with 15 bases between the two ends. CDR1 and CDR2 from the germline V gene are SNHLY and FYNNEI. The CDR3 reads CASIRRGIDEKLFF. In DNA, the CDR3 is TGTGCCAGCATCAGACGGGGGATCGATGAAAAACTGTTTTTT. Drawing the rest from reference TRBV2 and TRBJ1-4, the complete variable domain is EPEVTQTPSHQVTQMGQEVILRCVPISNHLYFYWYRQILGQKVEFLVSFYNNEISEKSEIFDDQFSVERPDGSNFTLKIRSTKLEDSAMYFCASIRRGIDEKLFFGSGTQLSVL.

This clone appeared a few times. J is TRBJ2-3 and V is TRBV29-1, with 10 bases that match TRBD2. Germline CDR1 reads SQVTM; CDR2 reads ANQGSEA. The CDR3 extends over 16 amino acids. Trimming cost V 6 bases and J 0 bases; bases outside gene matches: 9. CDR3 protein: CSVSGGASGSTDTQYF. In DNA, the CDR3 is TGCAGCGTGAGCGGGGGGGCTAGCGGGAGCACAGATACGCAGTATTTT.

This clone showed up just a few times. The CDR3 coding sequence is TGCGCCAGCAGCGCTCGGAGCTCCTACAATGAGCAGTTCTTC. This gives the protein CASSARSSYNEQFF. This chain links TRBV5-1 with TRBJ2-1; no reliable D call. The CDR3 is 14 residues long. Germline V gives CDR1 SGHRS, CDR2 YFSETQ. Trimming cost V 4 bases and J 0 bases, with 8 bases left between them.

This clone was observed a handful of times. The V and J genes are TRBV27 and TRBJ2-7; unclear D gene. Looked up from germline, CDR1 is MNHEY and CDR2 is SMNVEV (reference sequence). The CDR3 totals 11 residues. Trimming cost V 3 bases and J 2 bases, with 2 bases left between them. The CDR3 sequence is CASSFAYEQYF. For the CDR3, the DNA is TGTGCCAGCAGTTTCGCCTACGAGCAGTACTTC.

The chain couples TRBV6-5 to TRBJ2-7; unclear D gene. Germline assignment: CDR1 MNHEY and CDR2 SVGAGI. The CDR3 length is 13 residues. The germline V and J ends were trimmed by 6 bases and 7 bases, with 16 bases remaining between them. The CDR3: CASRRAQHGEQYF. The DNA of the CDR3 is TGTGCCAGCAGACGAGCACAACACGGGGAGCAGTACTTC.

The CDR3 DNA sequence: TGTGCCTGGAGTACAGACGGACTCTATGGCTACACCTTC. Translated, it gives CAWSTDGLYGYTF. V is TRBV30 and J is TRBJ1-2, with D unclear. V lost 2 bases and J lost 4, with 11 bases in between. This CDR3 comprises 13 residues. Germline-derived CDR1 and CDR2 are GTSNPN and SVGIG (reference sequence).

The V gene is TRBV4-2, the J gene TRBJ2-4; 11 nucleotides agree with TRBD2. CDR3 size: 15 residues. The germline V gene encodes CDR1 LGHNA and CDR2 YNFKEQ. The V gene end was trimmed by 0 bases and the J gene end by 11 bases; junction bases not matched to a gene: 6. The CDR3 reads CASSQDNSGRGVQYF. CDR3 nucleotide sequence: TGTGCCAGCAGCCAAGATAATAGCGGGAGGGGCGTTCAGTACTTC.

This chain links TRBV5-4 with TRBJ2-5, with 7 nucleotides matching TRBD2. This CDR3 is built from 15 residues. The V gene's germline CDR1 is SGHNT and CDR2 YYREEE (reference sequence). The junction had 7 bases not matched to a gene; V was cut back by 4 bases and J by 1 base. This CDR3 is CASSPGGSLQETQYF. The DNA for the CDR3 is TGTGCCAGCAGCCCGGGAGGTTCGCTCCAAGAGACCCAGTACTTC.